The clone carrying this TCR beta chain appeared many times. This sample was taken from a study of T cells in Graves' hyperthyroidism and ophthalmopathy. Regions amplified from RNA transcripts were the TCR beta CDR3 regions. Researchers ran a first-round RT-PCR on the TCR CDR3 using the HTBI primer set. Via MiXCR, TCRdb re-called the multiplex PCR reads, giving one row per CDR3 protein. This sample has around 350,000 distinct CDR3 sequences; approximately 13% occur once, and the top ten carry roughly 8.3%. Per the germline V gene, CDR1 is SGHAT and CDR2 is FQNNGV. This CDR3 comprises 12 residues. Trimming left V 5 bases short and J 7 bases short, with 8 bases between.

The TCR was taken from a woman between 18 and 29 years old with Graves' hyperthyroidism. V usage is TRBV11-2 and J usage is TRBJ2-2; D may correspond to TRBD1 or TRBD2 (5 bases each). What was sequenced was blood. In DNA form, the CDR3 reads TGTGCCAGCAGCATGGGGGACGGGGAGCTGTTTTTT. It yields the protein CASSMGDGELFF.